This TCR beta chain was identified during a study of cytomegalovirus exposure and HLA in healthy donors. On the study more broadly: Genotyping of hundreds of donors showed that approximately 83% belonged to the Caucasian-associated ancestry cluster. Study observations and caveats: For TCR beta chains, V- and J-gene trimming was later linked to a missense DCLRE1C variant.

Germline loops: CDR1 MGHRA, CDR2 YSYEKL. CDR3 size: 15 residues. Trimming stripped 0 bases from V and 0 bases from J, with 5 bases between. The PCR ran on 60 Vbeta and 13 Jbeta primers. The assay was immunoSEQ multiplex PCR, and TCRdb's table has in-frame clones only and misses some. The table shows 200,000 to 300,000 clones, with about 85% occurring only once. About this clone itself: What it recognizes is unknown.

Donors likely had unrecorded immune exposures despite being nominally healthy when sampled. The sequence was obtained from a girl aged 2 to 10 in good health and CMV-seronegative. The chain couples TRBV4-1 to TRBJ1-4; no clear D gene. Input material: PBMCs. The CDR3 sequence: CASSQDPTTNEKLFF. DNA of the CDR3: TGCGCCAGCAGCCAAGATCCAACAACTAATGAAAAACTGTTTTTT.